This T cell receptor (beta chain) is from a study of shared clonotypes between healthy human individuals. This clone appeared once. V gave up 8 bases and J gave up 4 bases, with 15 bases separating them. The CDR3 runs 15 residues. Germline CDR1 is MDHEN and CDR2 is SYDVKM. Several immunoSEQ 96-well plates shared each subset's DNA, each plate a replicate. Sequencing used immunoSEQ multiplex PCR; TCRdb keeps in-frame clones, though not all of them. The sample holds more than 2,000,000 clones, over 90% seen once. There were only Caucasian adults among the donors, and all lived in Nashville, Tennessee. The sequencing input was naive CD4+ T cells from PBMCs. As for subset: CD45RA+ positively selected. V usage is TRBV28 and J usage is TRBJ2-6; no clear D. The receptor was isolated from a man younger than 30 in good health. Some clones in this sample may be carry-over from other donors' samples. The DNA of the CDR3 is TGTGCCAGCGGCCGGCTCGGAGACGGGGCCAACGTCCTGACTTTC. It yields the protein CASGRLGDGANVLTF.